Below are 9 T cell receptor beta chains sequenced from a single sample in a study of blood T cell repertoires in COVID-19. Produced via immunoSEQ multiplex PCR; TCRdb's table is partial and in-frame only. There are a few hundred thousand clones in the sample; 85% occur only once, and roughly 3.4% lies in the top ten. The material sequenced was peripheral blood. Source of these receptors: a woman younger than 35 with acute or convalescent COVID-19.

This chain connects TRBV5-1 to TRBJ1-6, with D possibly being TRBD1 (5 bases). The CDR3 has 13 residues. V was clipped by 0 bases and J by 11 bases, with 9 bases between them. In germline, CDR1 is SGHRS, CDR2 YFSETQ. The CDR3 DNA follows: TGCGCCAGCAGCTTGGAGGGGTCTCCACCCCTCCACTTT. This encodes CASSLEGSPPLHF.

In DNA form, the CDR3 reads TGTGCCAGCAGCTCTCAAACCGGGACAGGGGCTTTCTTT. Translation: CASSSQTGTGAFF. The chain has TRBV7-3 and TRBJ1-1, with 9 bases matching TRBD1. Trimming took 4 bases from V and 11 from J; bases not matched to a gene: 8. CDR1 and CDR2 from the germline V gene are SGHTA and FQGTGA. This CDR3 is built from 13 residues.

This chain joins TRBV28 and TRBJ1-3, with 11 bases that match TRBD1. CDR3 size: 14 residues. Germline V gives CDR1 MDHEN, CDR2 SYDVKM. With V trimmed by 3 bases and J by 7 bases, 2 bases remained unmatched. CDR3 amino acids: CASSFRDRGNTIYF. The CDR3 DNA sequence: TGTGCCAGCAGTTTTCGGGACAGGGGGAACACCATATATTTT. Full variable domain (outside the CDR3, taken from reference TRBV28 and TRBJ1-3): DVKVTQSSRYLVKRTGEKVFLECVQDMDHENMFWYRQDPGLGLRLIYFSYDVKMKEKGDIPEGYSVSREKKERFSLILESASTNQTSMYLCASSFRDRGNTIYFGEGSWLTVV.

This chain links TRBV18 with TRBJ2-1, with 9 bases matching TRBD2. The CDR3 spans 16 residues. Germline loops: CDR1 KGHSH, CDR2 LQKENI. With V trimmed by 3 bases and J by 8 bases, 11 bases remained unmatched. CDR3: CASSPVAGVLDDEQFF. The CDR3 DNA sequence: TGTGCCAGCTCACCGGTAGCGGGAGTTCTGGATGATGAGCAGTTCTTC. Full variable domain (missing parts from reference TRBV18 and TRBJ2-1): NAGVMQNPRHLVRRRGQEARLRCSPMKGHSHVYWYRQLPEEGLKFMVYLQKENIIDESGMPKERFSAEFPKEGPSILRIQQVVRGDSAAYFCASSPVAGVLDDEQFFGPGTRLTVL.

The chain has TRBV5-5 and TRBJ1-1; 7 bases line up with TRBD1. Germline values: CDR1 SGHKS, CDR2 YYEKEE (reference sequence). The CDR3 contains 15 residues. Trimming took 2 bases from V and 1 from J; bases not matched to a gene: 5. This chain's CDR3 is CASSLWDRTNTEAFF. CDR3 bases: TGTGCCAGCAGCTTATGGGACAGAACGAACACTGAAGCTTTCTTT. Full variable domain (rest looked up from reference TRBV5-5 and TRBJ1-1): DAGVTQSPTHLIKTRGQQVTLRCSPISGHKSVSWYQQVLGQGPQFIFQYYEKEERGRGNFPDRFSARQFPNYSSELNVNALLLGDSALYLCASSLWDRTNTEAFFGQGTRLTVV.

The gene calls are TRBV28 and TRBJ2-7; D is unresolved. This CDR3 spans 11 amino acids. The V end was cut by 4 bases, the J end by 5 bases, with 6 bases between. Per germline, CDR1 MDHEN and CDR2 SYDVKM. DNA of the CDR3: TGTGCCAGCAGTTCGTTAGACGAGCAGTACTTC. Its protein is CASSSLDEQYF. The full variable domain, its missing parts supplied by reference TRBV28 and TRBJ2-7, is DVKVTQSSRYLVKRTGEKVFLECVQDMDHENMFWYRQDPGLGLRLIYFSYDVKMKEKGDIPEGYSVSREKKERFSLILESASTNQTSMYLCASSSLDEQYFGPGTRLTVT.

The chain recombines TRBV5-1 with TRBJ2-3; 9 bases are a match to TRBD2. Germline V gene lookup returns CDR1 SGHRS and CDR2 YFSETQ. With 0 bases clipped from V and 5 bases from J, the junction kept 7 bases outside the gene matches. This CDR3 spans 16 amino acids. CDR3 coding DNA: TGCGCCAGCAGCTTGGCCGGACTAGCGTATAAAGATACGCAGTATTTT. Its protein product is CASSLAGLAYKDTQYF.

In this sample, this clone turned up once. The V call is TRBV19, the J call TRBJ2-2; a possible D gene is TRBD1 (7 bases). CDR3 size: 17 residues. CDR1 and CDR2 from the germline V gene are LNHDA and SQIVND (reference sequence). Trimming took off 7 bases at V and 3 bases at J, with 21 bases between the two ends. This chain's CDR3 is CASTPGGQPLDTGELFF. CDR3 in DNA: TGTGCCAGTACCCCAGGGGGGCAACCCCTCGACACCGGGGAGCTGTTTTTT.

The rearrangement uses TRBV2 and TRBJ2-1; 11 bases fit TRBD2. There are 15 residues in the CDR3. Germline V gives CDR1 SNHLY, CDR2 FYNNEI. V lost 6 bases, J lost 6 bases, and 7 bases stayed unmatched. Here the CDR3 reads CASSTLAGGRNEQFF. CDR3 nucleotide sequence: TGTGCCAGCAGCACTCTAGCGGGGGGACGCAATGAGCAGTTCTTC.